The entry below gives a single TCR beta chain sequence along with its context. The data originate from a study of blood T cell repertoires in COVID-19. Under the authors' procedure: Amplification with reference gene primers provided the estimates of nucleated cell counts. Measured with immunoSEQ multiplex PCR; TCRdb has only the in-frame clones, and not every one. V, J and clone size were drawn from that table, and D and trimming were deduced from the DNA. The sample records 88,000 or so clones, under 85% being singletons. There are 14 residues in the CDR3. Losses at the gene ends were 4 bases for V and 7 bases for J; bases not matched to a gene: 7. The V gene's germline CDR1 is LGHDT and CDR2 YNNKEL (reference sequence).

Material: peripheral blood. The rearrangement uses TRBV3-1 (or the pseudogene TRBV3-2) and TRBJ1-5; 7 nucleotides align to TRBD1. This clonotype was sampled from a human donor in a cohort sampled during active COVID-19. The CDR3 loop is CASSPRGRGQPQHF. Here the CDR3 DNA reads TGTGCCAGCAGCCCTAGGGGGCGCGGGCAGCCCCAGCATTTT.